This T cell receptor beta chain stems from a study of beta chain features in type 1 diabetes (dated by TCRdb to 2016 to 2019). Looking at the study overall: Mean age, gender distribution, total cell number and subset yield were not different between patients and healthy donors. Across all samples, roughly 110,000,000 sorted cells were examined, and cell number per subset correlated strongly with RNA yield. In the study, recently diagnosed type 1 diabetes patients and matched healthy donors were compared on the TCRB repertoires of their sorted circulating CD4+ T cell subsets. Regulatory and stem cell-like memory subsets were obtained from only 8 patients and about eight healthy donors, while naive and central memory subsets were obtained from all 28 donors. General study outcomes and caveats: At VDJ recombination sites, patients with type 1 diabetes made fewer insertions and deleted more nucleotides, a pattern implying thymic rearrangement abnormalities. Only small numbers of individuals were included in the HLA sub-analyses, which left unresolved whether HLA type had any influence on TCRB rearrangement. Type 1 diabetes patients showed a moderate but significant shortening of TCRB CDR3 length in all four CD4+ subsets. PCR might favor shorter templates, but patient and control samples were amplified and corrected together, so any skew would affect both groups equally. Sequencing cDNA rather than genomic DNA could over-represent highly expressing activated cells, although activation and CD3 levels did not differ between groups. The naive, central memory and regulatory TCRB repertoires appeared to resemble one another more closely among patients than among healthy donors.

Trimming at the junction amounts to 0 bases on V and 7 bases on J, and the germline ends lie 18 bases apart. CDR1 and CDR2 (GTSNPN, SVGIG) derive from the germline V gene (reference sequence). Its CDR3 holds 15 amino acids, cysteine through phenylalanine. Left in the record is the CDR3 DNA by itself, 45 bases read in frame from the first base. A single peripheral blood draw of approximately 100 mL on average was collected from each donor into heparinised tubes. A BD FACSAria II and a panel including CD45RO, CCR7, CD25, CD127, CD95 and CD27 were used to sort naive, central memory, regulatory and stem cell-like memory CD4+ T cells. Every sorted population had a purity above 95%. PBMCs were isolated right away by Lymphoprep density gradient centrifugation and were stained directly, without culture. So that batch effects would be minimized, each experiment stained and sorted samples in pairs, pairing one healthy donor with one patient.

The High Capacity cDNA Reverse Transcription Kit was used to reverse transcribe all of the isolated RNA, meaning that expressed TCRB transcripts were what got sequenced. Deep immunoSEQ sequencing was performed on naive, central memory and regulatory T cell samples, with an average of roughly 3.6 million total reads per sample. After sorted cells were lysed in RLT buffer, RNA was extracted with DNase-treated RNeasy Micro or Mini kits, with the choice depending on cell number. Each cell subset was processed on its own to prevent cross-contamination, while patient and healthy donor samples were processed together. TCRB sequences were amplified from cDNA with the immunoSEQ multiplex PCR, producing 87-bp fragments spanning the CDR3 region. Sequencing of the amplicons was done on the Illumina HiSeq platform. From the authors' description of their analysis: Synthetic template baselines were used to correct PCR bias computationally, reads within Hamming distance 2 were collapsed, and singletons that could not be merged were discarded. Reads were aligned against IMGT to assign V, D and J genes, CDR3 length and insertions or deletions at six rearrangement sites. Within each subset, clonotype counts were normalized to sorted cell number, after which true diversity and Gini coefficients were computed with the tcR R package. Repertoire sharing was quantified using the overlap coefficient calculated on TCRB nucleotide sequences. Out-of-frame TCRB sequences from naive cells were analyzed to stand in for the pre-selection repertoire. TCRdb retrieved this table from immuneACCESS and kept in-frame rearrangements only. Not all clones are present; in checked studies, unresolved V genes account for under half, and no reason is known for the remainder. V and J calls and clone size are as listed in that table; D and trimming were resolved from the DNA. This sample comprises about 230,000 clones, approximately 16% of them detected only once. Of the sample, roughly 0.08% falls within the top ten clones.

Comments on this clone: Its antigen specificity is not known. No base-level quality is on record; no much larger clone is a single base apart.

The sequenced sample consisted of naive CD4+ T cells from blood. The intended sense of this specimen's cell subset or site label: true naive CD4+ T cells. This receptor was identified in a man aged 25-45 years with type 1 diabetes. The sequence is built from TRBV30 and TRBJ1-1, with a tentative D gene TRBD1 over 6 matching bases. The CDR3 in this case is CAWSVTGGSGLEAFF. DNA sequence: TGTGCCTGGAGTGTCACGGGGGGCTCTGGGCTTGAAGCTTTCTTT.